This passage covers 20 T cell receptor beta chains from one sample sequenced in a study of siplizumab effects on memory and regulatory T cells. Only in-frame clones appear in the TCRdb table, and some are missing; sequencing was by immunoSEQ multiplex PCR. The sample shows roughly 26,000 clones, 84% of them seen only once. Specimen: memory CD4+ T cells sorted from blood. The receptors were gathered from a human donor in good health.

This clone was picked up a small number of times. The J gene is TRBJ2-2, the V gene TRBV4-1, with 12 bases fitting TRBD2. The CDR3 covers 16 residues. J gave up 5 bases and V 6 bases, and 7 bases lay outside the gene matches. Per the germline V gene, CDR1 is MGHRA and CDR2 is YSYEKL. Here the CDR3 DNA reads TGCGCCAGCAGAGGACTAGCGGGGAGCAGGACCGGGGAGCTGTTTTTT. Its protein is CASRGLAGSRTGELFF.

This rearrangement joins TRBV16 to TRBJ2-7; TRBD1 is a possible D gene (6 bases). V lost 3 bases and J 5 bases, leaving 11 bases between the germline ends. Germline V gives CDR1 KGHSY, CDR2 FQNENV. CDR3 length: 13 amino acids. The CDR3 reads CASSHRTVHEQYF. The CDR3 region has the DNA TGTGCCAGCAGCCATAGGACAGTCCACGAGCAGTACTTC.

The chain links TRBV7-2 to TRBJ1-5; 7 bases match TRBD1. CDR3 size: 15 residues. Germline trimming cut 2 bases from V and 6 bases from J; bases unmatched to any gene: 7. The germline V gene encodes CDR1 SGHTA and CDR2 FQGNSA. CDR3 DNA sequence: TGTGCCAGCAGCTTATCACTCGACAGGGTTCAGCCCCAGCATTTT. Amino acids: CASSLSLDRVQPQHF.

The chain combines TRBV7-2 with TRBJ2-7; D is ambiguous. This CDR3 is built from 13 residues. The V end lost 1 base, the J end lost 2 bases, and 6 bases lay between the germline ends. Germline CDR1 is SGHTA and CDR2 is FQGNSA. For the CDR3, the DNA is TGTGCCAGCAGCTTAGGTCCCCCCTACGAGCAGTACTTC. It is translated as CASSLGPPYEQYF.

The chain uses TRBV27 and TRBJ2-6; 7 bases are shared with TRBD1. CDR1 is MNHEY and CDR2 is SMNVEV in the germline V gene (reference sequence). The V gene end was trimmed by 3 bases and the J gene end by 11 bases; junction bases not matched to a gene: 13. The CDR3 sequence is 16 residues long. In DNA form, the CDR3 reads TGTGCCAGCAGTTTTAGGGGGCTCGGCGCCTCGGACGTCCTGACTTTC. Protein product: CASSFRGLGASDVLTF. The variable domain in full, with the rest retrieved from reference TRBV27 and TRBJ2-6, is EAQVTQNPRYLITVTGKKLTVTCSQNMNHEYMSWYRQDPGLGLRQIYYSMNVEVTDKGDVPEGYKVSRKEKRNFPLILESPSPNQTSLYFCASSFRGLGASDVLTFGAGSRLTVL.

The chain is built from TRBV5-6 and TRBJ2-3, with 8 nucleotides matching TRBD2. The length of the CDR3 is 15 residues. Germline V gene data show CDR1 as SGHDT and CDR2 as YYEEEE. The ends lost 3 bases at V and 3 bases at J; junction bases unmatched: 6. The CDR3 loop reads CASSSLSGGTDTQYF. The CDR3 coding sequence is TGTGCCAGCAGCTCTTTGAGCGGGGGAACAGATACGCAGTATTTT.

The chain couples TRBV4-1 to TRBJ1-3; 8 bases are shared with TRBD1. The CDR3 covers 18 residues. CDR1 and CDR2 from the germline V gene are MGHRA and YSYEKL. Trimming at V came to 0 bases and at J to 3 bases, leaving 10 bases not matched to a gene. The CDR3 protein is CASSQDPRTDRGGNTIYF. CDR3 coding DNA: TGCGCCAGCAGCCAAGACCCGAGGACCGACAGGGGTGGAAACACCATATATTTT.

The chain employs TRBV19 and TRBJ2-1; either TRBD1 or TRBD2 may supply D (5 bases each). CDR1 is LNHDA and CDR2 is SQIVND in the germline V gene (reference sequence). This CDR3 comprises 12 residues. Trimming cost V 3 bases and J 12 bases, with 12 bases left between them. In nucleotides, the CDR3 is TGTGCCAGTAGTATTGGTGGGGGAGTGCAGTTCTTC. Its protein product is CASSIGGGVQFF.

Notes on this clone: One junction end disagrees with the germline gene, perhaps due to a read error. The rearrangement uses TRBV7-9 and TRBJ1-4, with 9 nucleotides matching TRBD1. The CDR3 runs 12 residues. CDR1 and CDR2 (germline): SEHNR, FQNEAQ (reference sequence). The CDR3 region is CASSLRGQGLHF. CDR3 nucleotides: TGTGCCAGCAGCTTAAGGGGACAGGGCCTGCACTTT.

This sequence joins TRBV7-8 and TRBJ2-7, with D possibly TRBD2 on 5 matching bases. Germline V CDR1 and CDR2: SGHVS, FQNEAQ. CDR3 length: 12 amino acids. The V end lost 6 bases, the J end lost 5 bases, and 11 bases lay between the germline ends. CDR3 DNA sequence: TGTGCCAGCAGTCACTCGGGGAACGAGCAGTACTTC. It encodes CASSHSGNEQYF.

CDR3 region: CASSQEPSELGEQFF. The CDR3 nucleotides are TGCGCCAGCAGCCAAGAACCTAGCGAGTTGGGTGAGCAGTTCTTC. The chain couples TRBV4-1 to TRBJ2-1; D possibly corresponds to TRBD2 (6 bases). Germline V gene sequence: CDR1 MGHRA, CDR2 YSYEKL. The CDR3 length is 15 residues. V was cut by 0 bases and J by 9 bases, with 15 bases left in between.

This clone was observed a single time. Other DNA sequences in the same sample also yield this CDR3. CDR3 nucleotides: TGTGCCAGCAGTGAAGTTGTTGGAGGGACGCAAGAGACCCAGTACTTC. It translates to CASSEVVGGTQETQYF. The chain uses TRBV2 and TRBJ2-5, with TRBD2 as a possible D gene (6 bases). Trimming removed 1 base at V and 2 bases at J, with 14 bases between. The CDR3 sequence is 16 residues long. Germline CDR1 and CDR2: SNHLY and FYNNEI.

The rearrangement joins TRBV7-3 to TRBJ2-5, with D tentatively TRBD2 (5 bases). V gave up 3 bases and J gave up 1 base, with 6 bases separating them. The germline gives CDR1 SGHTA, CDR2 FQGTGA. The length of the CDR3 is 13 residues. CDR3 residues: CASSLRVQETQYF. The CDR3 DNA follows: TGTGCCAGCAGCTTGAGGGTCCAAGAGACCCAGTACTTC.

The J gene is TRBJ1-4, the V gene TRBV30, with D perhaps matching TRBD1 (5 bases). Deletions cut 3 bases from V and 7 bases from J, with 12 bases between. This CDR3 is 13 amino acids long. Germline CDR1 GTSNPN, CDR2 SVGIG (reference sequence). The CDR3 DNA is TGTGCCTGGAGCGGACAAGTTGGTGAAAAACTGTTTTTT. Translating gives CAWSGQVGEKLFF.

The chain employs TRBV2 and TRBJ2-1, with 7 bases fitting TRBD2. V was clipped by 3 bases and J by 8 bases; unmatched bases: 7. This CDR3 is 14 amino acids long. Germline-derived CDR1 and CDR2 are SNHLY and FYNNEI. This chain's CDR3 is CASSETSRWDEQFF. The DNA for the CDR3 is TGTGCCAGCAGTGAGACTAGCCGGTGGGATGAGCAGTTCTTC.

The chain employs TRBV14 and TRBJ1-3, with D unclear. The CDR3 has 14 residues. Germline loops: CDR1 SGHDN, CDR2 FVKESK. The V end lost 4 bases, the J end lost 9 bases, and 16 bases lay between the germline ends. This CDR3 reads CASSLSGWVTTIYF. CDR3 coding DNA: TGTGCCAGCAGCCTCAGTGGGTGGGTAACCACCATATATTTT.

The chain combines TRBV7-8 with TRBJ2-4; D not resolved. The CDR3 covers 14 residues. Trimming shortened V by 1 base and J by 8 bases, and 12 bases separated the two germline ends. CDR1 SGHVS and CDR2 FQNEAQ come from the germline V gene. The CDR3 sequence: CASSLDVGDDIQYF. CDR3 nucleotides: TGTGCCAGCAGCTTAGATGTCGGAGACGACATTCAGTACTTC.

The chain joins TRBV7-9 to TRBJ1-1; no clear D. V dropped 1 base and J dropped 1 base, with 7 bases sitting between them. Germline V CDR1 and CDR2: SEHNR, FQNEAQ (reference sequence). CDR3 length equals 14 residues. CDR3 loop: CASSLEQTNTEAFF. The CDR3 DNA is TGTGCCAGCAGCTTAGAACAGACGAACACTGAAGCTTTCTTT.

The chain couples TRBV4-1 to TRBJ1-3; no firm D call. CDR3 length: 15 residues. Germline V lookup: CDR1 MGHRA, CDR2 YSYEKL. Trimming cost V 2 bases and J 2 bases, with 10 bases left between them. This CDR3 reads CASSQWSGAGNTIYF. The CDR3 DNA reads as TGCGCCAGCAGCCAATGGTCAGGTGCTGGAAACACCATATATTTT.

V and J are TRBV19 and TRBJ2-1; D unresolved. Germline V gene data show CDR1 as LNHDA and CDR2 as SQIVND (reference sequence). The CDR3 runs to 17 residues. V dropped 3 bases and J dropped 3 bases, with 18 bases sitting between them. CDR3 DNA: TGTGCCAGTAGTATCGAAGGACGCGGAGATTTCTACAATGAGCAGTTCTTC. Its protein product is CASSIEGRGDFYNEQFF.